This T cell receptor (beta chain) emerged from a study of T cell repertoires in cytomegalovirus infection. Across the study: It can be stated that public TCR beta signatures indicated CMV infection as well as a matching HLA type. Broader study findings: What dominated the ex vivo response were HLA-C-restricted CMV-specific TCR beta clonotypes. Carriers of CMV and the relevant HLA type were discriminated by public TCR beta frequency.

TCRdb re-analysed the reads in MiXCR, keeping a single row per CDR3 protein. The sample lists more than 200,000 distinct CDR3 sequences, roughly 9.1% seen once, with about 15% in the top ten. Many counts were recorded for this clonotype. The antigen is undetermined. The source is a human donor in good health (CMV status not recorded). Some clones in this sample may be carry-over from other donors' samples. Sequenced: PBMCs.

The CDR3 sequence is CASSLSQTTEAFF. CDR3 in DNA: TGTGCCAGCAGCTTGTCACAGACCACTGAAGCTTTCTTT. The chain joins TRBV7-2 to TRBJ1-1; no firm D call. The CDR3 totals 13 residues. Germline V gene sequence: CDR1 SGHTA, CDR2 FQGNSA. V dropped 3 bases and J dropped 4 bases, with 9 bases sitting between them.